This T cell receptor (beta chain) emerged from a study of OX40 agonist ivuxolimab in advanced cancers. At the level of the study: Patients were dosed intravenously with ivuxolimab at 0.01 to 10 mg/kg every 2 weeks. Study-level points and caveats: At 0.1 to 3.0 mg/kg and by week 6, CD4+ and CD8+ T cells in the blood had expanded clonally.

Assay used: immunoSEQ multiplex PCR; TCRdb lists only in-frame clones, some missing. The sample includes 95,000 to 150,000 clones, 93% of them seen just once. This CDR3 has 14 amino acids. V lost 5 bases, J lost 9 bases, and 15 bases lay in between. CDR1 and CDR2 from the germline V gene are SGHNT and YYREEE (reference sequence). This clone was seen a few times. Its antigen is not known. The genes are TRBV5-4 and TRBJ1-6, with a possible D match to TRBD1 (6 bases). The sequence came from an adult with an advanced solid tumor such as melanoma, head and neck, liver or kidney cancer. The sample here was CD4+ or CD8+ T cells sorted from blood, taken in a trial of the OX40 agonist ivuxolimab. The CDR3 here is CASSLPGGGSPLHF. CDR3 coding DNA: TGTGCCAGCAGTCTACCCGGGGGCGGTTCACCCCTCCACTTT.